This TCR beta chain emerged from a study of T cells in Graves' hyperthyroidism and ophthalmopathy. This clonotype came up many times. The investigators amplified TCR beta CDR3 regions from RNA transcripts. The HTBI set primed first-round TCR CDR3 RT-PCR. From the multiplex PCR reads, TCRdb called clonotypes with MiXCR, one entry per CDR3 protein. The profile shows around 280,000 distinct CDR3 sequences, approximately 13% of them singletons. Stable Graves' hyperthyroidism meant no ophthalmopathy progression within 18 months. Sequencing was performed on blood. The TCR originated in a woman aged 40 to 55 with Graves' hyperthyroidism.

The CDR3 region has the DNA TGTGCCAGCAGCCAAGGGACGGGGGAGACCCAGTACTTC. It encodes CASSQGTGETQYF. The chain couples TRBV3-1 to TRBJ2-5; tentative D call: TRBD2 (5 bases). The germline V gene has CDR1 LGHDT and CDR2 YNNKEL (reference sequence). Deletions cut 1 base from V and 5 bases from J, with 8 bases between. This CDR3 spans 13 amino acids.